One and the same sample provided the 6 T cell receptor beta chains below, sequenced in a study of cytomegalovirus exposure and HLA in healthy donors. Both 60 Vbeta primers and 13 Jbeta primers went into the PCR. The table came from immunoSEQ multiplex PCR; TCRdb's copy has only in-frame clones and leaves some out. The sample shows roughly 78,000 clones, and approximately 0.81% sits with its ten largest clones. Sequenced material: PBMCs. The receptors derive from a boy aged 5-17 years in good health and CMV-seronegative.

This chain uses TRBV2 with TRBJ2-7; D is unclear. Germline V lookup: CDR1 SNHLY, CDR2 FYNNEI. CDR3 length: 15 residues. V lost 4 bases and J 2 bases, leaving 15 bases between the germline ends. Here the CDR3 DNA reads TGTGCCAGCAGTGGAACCCATAAACTCACCTACGAGCAGTACTTC. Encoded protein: CASSGTHKLTYEQYF.

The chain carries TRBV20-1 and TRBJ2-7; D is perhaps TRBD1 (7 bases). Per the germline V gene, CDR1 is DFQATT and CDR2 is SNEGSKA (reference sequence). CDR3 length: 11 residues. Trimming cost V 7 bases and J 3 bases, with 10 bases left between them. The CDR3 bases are TGCAGTGGCCAGGGGGGCTACGAGCAGTACTTC. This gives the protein CSGQGGYEQYF.

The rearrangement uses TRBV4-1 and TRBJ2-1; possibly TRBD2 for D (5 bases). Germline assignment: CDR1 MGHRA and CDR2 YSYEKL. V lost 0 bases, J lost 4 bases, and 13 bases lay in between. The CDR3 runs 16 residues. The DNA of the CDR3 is TGCGCCAGCAGCCAAGATGGTAAGCGGCCTTACAATGAGCAGTTCTTC. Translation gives CASSQDGKRPYNEQFF.

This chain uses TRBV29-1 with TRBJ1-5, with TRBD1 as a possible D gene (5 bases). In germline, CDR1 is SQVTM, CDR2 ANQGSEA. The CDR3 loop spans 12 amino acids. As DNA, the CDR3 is TGCTCTCTGGGGACTTGTGGGCAGCCCCAGCATTTT. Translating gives CSLGTCGQPQHF.

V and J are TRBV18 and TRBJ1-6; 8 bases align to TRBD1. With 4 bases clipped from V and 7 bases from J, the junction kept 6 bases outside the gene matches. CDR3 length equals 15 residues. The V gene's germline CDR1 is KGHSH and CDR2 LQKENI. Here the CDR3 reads CASSRGQGDNSPLHF. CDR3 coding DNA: TGTGCCAGCTCACGCGGACAGGGAGACAATTCACCCCTCCACTTT.

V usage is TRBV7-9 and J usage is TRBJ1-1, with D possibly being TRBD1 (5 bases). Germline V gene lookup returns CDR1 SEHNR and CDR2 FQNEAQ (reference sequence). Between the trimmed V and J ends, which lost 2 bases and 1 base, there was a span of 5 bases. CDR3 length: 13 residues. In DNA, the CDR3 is TGTGCCAGCAGCTTACAGGGGAACACTGAAGCTTTCTTT. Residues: CASSLQGNTEAFF.